This T cell receptor beta chain was retrieved from a study of blood T cell repertoires in COVID-19. About the research overall: Samples of COVID-19 (acute and convalescent) were obtained from the United States, Italy and Spain. Sources were T cells, B-cell-depleted T cells, or PBMCs; the material itself was cDNA or gDNA.

Under the authors' procedure: Quantification of nucleated cells was approximated via reference gene primer amplification. Sequencing was performed with immunoSEQ multiplex PCR; in TCRdb, only in-frame clones are kept and a portion is missing. V, J and clone size are those of that table, while D and trimming were read from the DNA. The sample consists of approximately 49,000 clones, roughly 70% of them appearing once. The germline CDR1 and CDR2 sequences are SGHVS and FNYEAQ. The V and J ends lost 4 bases and 7 bases respectively, with 10 bases between them. The CDR3 spans 13 residues. Relative to its sample, this clone is medium-sized (0.01 to 0.1%).

This chain links TRBV7-6 with TRBJ2-2; D might be TRBD1 (5 bases). The clonotype was recovered from a woman in her 70s with acute or convalescent COVID-19. The specimen was peripheral blood. This chain's CDR3 is CASSSGSGGELFF. CDR3 nucleotide sequence: TGTGCCAGCAGCTCAGGGTCTGGCGGGGAGCTGTTTTTT. Variable domain in full (rest from reference TRBV7-6 and TRBJ2-2): GAGVSQSPRYKVTKRGQDVALRCDPISGHVSLYWYRQALGQGPEFLTYFNYEAQQDKSGLPNDRFSAERPEGSISTLTIQRTEQRDSAMYRCASSSGSGGELFFGEGSRLTVL.